This TCR beta chain was observed in a study of cytomegalovirus exposure and HLA in healthy donors. Researchers ran the PCR with 60 Vbeta and 13 Jbeta primers. The repertoire was sequenced with immunoSEQ multiplex PCR; TCRdb's copy has only in-frame clones and lacks some. The profile covers under 200,000 clones, with roughly 84% appearing a single time and about 2.6% taken by the ten largest. The CDR3 has 13 residues. Germline V CDR1 and CDR2: SGHTA, FQGTGA. With V trimmed by 10 bases and J by 7 bases, 9 bases remained unmatched. Sequencing was carried out using PBMCs. This sequence originates from a woman aged 45 to 65 in good health and CMV-seropositive. The rearrangement links TRBV7-3 to TRBJ1-5; 8 nucleotides agree with TRBD1. CDR3 amino acids: CATASQGGQPQHF. The CDR3 DNA sequence: TGTGCCACTGCCTCACAGGGGGGCCAGCCCCAGCATTTT.